Shown below are 19 T cell receptor beta chains from a single sample sequenced in a study of OX40 agonist ivuxolimab in advanced cancers. Generated by immunoSEQ multiplex PCR, the TCRdb table keeps only in-frame clones and is missing some. This repertoire shows roughly 60,000 clones, roughly 87% found once; its top ten account for more than 0.5%. Sequences were derived from CD4+ or CD8+ T cells sorted from blood, sampled in a trial of the OX40 agonist ivuxolimab. The receptors originated from an adult with an advanced solid tumor such as melanoma, head and neck, liver or kidney cancer.

The count of this clone is one. The chain employs TRBV5-5 and TRBJ1-1; D ambiguous. V shed 8 bases and J shed 2 bases, with 16 bases lying between them. Germline lookup yields CDR1 SGHKS and CDR2 YYEKEE (reference sequence). There are 14 residues in the CDR3. Here the CDR3 reads CASYPLGFNTEAFF. In DNA form, the CDR3 reads TGTGCCAGTTACCCGTTGGGATTTAACACTGAAGCTTTCTTT.

The V gene is TRBV4-2, the J gene TRBJ2-3, with D possibly being TRBD1 (6 bases). Germline assignment: CDR1 LGHNA and CDR2 YNFKEQ. The V and J ends lost 0 bases and 6 bases respectively, with 13 bases between them. The CDR3 has 15 amino acids. The DNA of the CDR3 is TGTGCCAGCAGCCAAGATTATCAACAGGGTGATACGCAGTATTTT. Encoded protein: CASSQDYQQGDTQYF.

V usage is TRBV29-1 and J usage is TRBJ2-7, with D perhaps TRBD1 (6 bases). Trimming removed 5 bases from V and 6 bases from J, with 11 bases in between. The CDR3 totals 11 residues. Per the germline V gene, CDR1 is SQVTM and CDR2 is ANQGSEA. CDR3 sequence: CSVSTGFEQYF. The CDR3 bases are TGCAGCGTTTCCACAGGGTTCGAGCAGTACTTC.

V and J are TRBV30 and TRBJ1-5, with TRBD1 matching over 7 bases. The trim removed 8 bases at V and 7 bases at J, leaving 8 bases unmatched. CDR1 and CDR2 from the germline V gene are GTSNPN and SVGIG (reference sequence). This CDR3 spans 12 amino acids. Written as DNA, the CDR3 is TGTGCCCTAAGCCACAGGGGCCAGCCCCAGCATTTT. It translates to CALSHRGQPQHF.

The chain has TRBV10-3 and TRBJ1-5; tentatively, D is TRBD1 (6 bases). V was shortened by 3 bases and J by 10 bases, with 16 bases between the two germline ends. Per germline, CDR1 ENHRY and CDR2 SYGVKD. CDR3 size: 14 residues. The DNA for the CDR3 is TGTGCCATCAGTGAATCAGGGGCGGCTGTACCCCAGCATTTT. It yields the protein CAISESGAAVPQHF.

This clone has just one count. V is TRBV7-8 and J is TRBJ2-1; 14 nucleotides line up with TRBD2. Looked up from germline, CDR1 is SGHVS and CDR2 is FQNEAQ. V trimming: 5 bases; J trimming: 9 bases; junction bases outside the gene matches: 6. This CDR3 has 15 residues. The CDR3 DNA follows: TGTGCCAGCAGCGGGACTAGCGGGAGAAAAGTTGAGCAGTTCTTC. This encodes CASSGTSGRKVEQFF.

The chain links TRBV10-3 to TRBJ1-5; the D gene is possibly TRBD1 (5 bases). In germline, CDR1 is ENHRY, CDR2 SYGVKD. The CDR3 runs to 13 residues. V was cut by 6 bases and J by 5 bases, with 11 bases left in between. CDR3 sequence: CAIRGTDDQPQHF. The CDR3 nucleotides are TGTGCCATCAGGGGGACGGATGATCAGCCCCAGCATTTT.

This clone was detected only once. The chain combines TRBV14 with TRBJ2-1; D not certain. Germline V lookup: CDR1 SGHDN, CDR2 FVKESK. The CDR3 is 12 amino acids. Trimming stripped 4 bases from V and 7 bases from J, with 8 bases between. DNA of the CDR3: TGTGCCAGCAGCCGCATCGGGAATGAGCAGTTCTTC. It specifies CASSRIGNEQFF.

The rearrangement joins TRBV9 to TRBJ2-5; 8 bases align to TRBD1. The V segment lost 4 bases and the J segment 6 bases; nucleotides outside the gene matches: 8. This CDR3 contains 14 residues. The germline CDR1 and CDR2 sequences are SGDLS and YYNGEE. The CDR3 DNA reads TGTGCCAGCAGCCCCCAGACAGGGGTAAAGACCCAGTACTTC. It codes for CASSPQTGVKTQYF.

The rearrangement links TRBV5-1 to TRBJ1-4; 8 bases fit TRBD1. CDR3 length: 15 residues. V lost 2 bases to trimming and J lost 6 bases; unmatched junction nucleotides: 6. Germline values: CDR1 SGHRS, CDR2 YFSETQ. The CDR3 nucleotides read TGCGCCAGCAGCTTTCAGGGGGCTGAGGATGAAAAACTGTTTTTT. It encodes CASSFQGAEDEKLFF.

This clone has only one observation. The J gene is TRBJ2-3, the V gene TRBV30; 12 nucleotides align to TRBD2. CDR1 and CDR2 from the germline V gene are GTSNPN and SVGIG (reference sequence). The CDR3 runs 14 residues. V dropped 5 bases and J dropped 4; count of bases not matched to a gene: 4. The CDR3 coding sequence is TGTGCCTGGGCCGGACTAGCGGGACCAGATACGCAGTATTTT. It encodes CAWAGLAGPDTQYF.

The chain uses TRBV25-1 and TRBJ2-1, with 10 bases aligning to TRBD2. Germline CDR1 MGHDK, CDR2 SYGVNS. With 0 bases clipped from V and 10 bases from J, the junction kept 6 bases outside the gene matches. This CDR3 contains 15 residues. The CDR3 nucleotides read TGTGCCAGCAGTGAATATGGAGCGGGAGGGGGAGAGCAGTTCTTC. Translation: CASSEYGAGGGEQFF.

This chain connects TRBV2 to TRBJ1-4, with TRBD1 identical over 7 bases. Germline assignment: CDR1 SNHLY and CDR2 FYNNEI. This CDR3 spans 14 amino acids. V trimming: 7 bases; J trimming: 6 bases; junction bases outside the gene matches: 8. The CDR3 region has the DNA TGTGCCAGCACCCAAGGGGGCAGTTATGAAAAACTGTTTTTT. Protein product: CASTQGGSYEKLFF.

The chain couples TRBV5-5 to TRBJ2-2, with 9 positions matching TRBD2. CDR1 SGHKS and CDR2 YYEKEE come from the germline V gene (reference sequence). The trim removed 3 bases at V and 6 bases at J, leaving 6 bases unmatched. This CDR3 has 15 amino acids. This CDR3 is CASSWGLAGAGELFF. CDR3 DNA: TGTGCCAGCAGCTGGGGACTAGCTGGGGCCGGGGAGCTGTTTTTT.

The chain uses TRBV13 and TRBJ2-7, with 8 bases fitting TRBD2. This CDR3 comprises 15 residues. The germline V gene has CDR1 PRHDT and CDR2 FYEKMQ (reference sequence). Trimming at V came to 4 bases and at J to 1 base, leaving 6 bases not matched to a gene. The CDR3 DNA is TGTGCCAGCAGCTACAGCGGGAGACCTTCCTACGAGCAGTACTTC. Translated, it gives CASSYSGRPSYEQYF.

This sequence joins TRBV4-2 and TRBJ2-3; no clear D gene. The CDR3 is 16 residues long. The V end was cut by 1 base, the J end by 4 bases, with 15 bases between. Germline CDR1 is LGHNA and CDR2 is YNFKEQ. As DNA, the CDR3 is TGTGCCAGCAGCCAAGTCTCGATAGTGGGTGCAGATACGCAGTATTTT. Translating it yields CASSQVSIVGADTQYF.

This sequence joins TRBV28 and TRBJ2-5, with unresolved D. The V end was cut by 1 base, the J end by 0 bases, with 9 bases between. This CDR3 has 15 residues. Germline-derived CDR1 and CDR2 are MDHEN and SYDVKM. The CDR3, as DNA: TGTGCCAGCAGTTTATCTGTTATGTACCAAGAGACCCAGTACTTC. As protein: CASSLSVMYQETQYF.

The chain combines TRBV27 with TRBJ1-5; D might be TRBD1 (5 bases). CDR1 is MNHEY and CDR2 is SMNVEV in the germline V gene (reference sequence). There are 14 residues in the CDR3. Trimming removed 2 bases from V and 6 bases from J, with 11 bases in between. This chain's CDR3 is CASSLAGGGQPQHF. The CDR3 coding sequence is TGTGCCAGCAGTTTAGCGGGGGGGGGTCAGCCCCAGCATTTT.

This chain links TRBV19 with TRBJ2-1; D not certain. Deletions cut 9 bases from V and 4 bases from J, with 16 bases between. Per the germline V gene, CDR1 is LNHDA and CDR2 is SQIVND (reference sequence). This CDR3 is 14 amino acids long. The CDR3 DNA reads TGTGCCAGCAAACGAGAGTTCTCATACAATGAGCAGTTCTTC. Translated, it gives CASKREFSYNEQFF. Complete variable domain (other parts from reference TRBV19 and TRBJ2-1): DGGITQSPKYLFRKEGQNVTLSCEQNLNHDAMYWYRQDPGQGLRLIYYSQIVNDFQKGDIAEGYSVSREKKESFPLTVTSAQKNPTAFYLCASKREFSYNEQFFGPGTRLTVL.